This T cell receptor (beta chain) was profiled in a study of cytomegalovirus exposure and HLA in healthy donors. The study's findings and limits: There were a few CMV-associated chains whose specificity for CMV antigens was confirmed in vitro. Among TCR beta chains, those listed as cytomegalovirus-associated numbered roughly 150.

V was trimmed by 0 bases and J by 6 bases, leaving 13 bases between them. Per germline, CDR1 SGHRS and CDR2 YFSETQ. The CDR3 is made up of 15 amino acids. A note on this clone: The antigen remains unidentified.

Sequenced by immunoSEQ multiplex PCR; TCRdb stores in-frame clones only, minus some. Among tens of thousands of clones listed, about 96% were seen once. This TCR was recovered from a young man in good health and CMV-seropositive. The rearrangement joins TRBV5-1 to TRBJ2-1, with unresolved D. The sequencing input was PBMCs. CDR3 region: CASSLATSRGNEQFF. In DNA, the CDR3 is TGCGCCAGCAGCTTGGCCACAAGTCGAGGCAATGAGCAGTTCTTC.